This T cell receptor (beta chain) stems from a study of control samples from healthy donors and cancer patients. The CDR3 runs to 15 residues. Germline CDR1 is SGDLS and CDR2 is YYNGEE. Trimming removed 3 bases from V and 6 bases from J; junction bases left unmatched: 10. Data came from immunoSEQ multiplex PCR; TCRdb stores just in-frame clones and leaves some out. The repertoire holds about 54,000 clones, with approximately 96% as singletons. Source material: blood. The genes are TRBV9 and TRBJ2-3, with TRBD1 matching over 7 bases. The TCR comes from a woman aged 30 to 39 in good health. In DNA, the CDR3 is TGTGCCAGCAGCGACCCTCGACAGGGTACGGATACGCAGTATTTT. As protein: CASSDPRQGTDTQYF.